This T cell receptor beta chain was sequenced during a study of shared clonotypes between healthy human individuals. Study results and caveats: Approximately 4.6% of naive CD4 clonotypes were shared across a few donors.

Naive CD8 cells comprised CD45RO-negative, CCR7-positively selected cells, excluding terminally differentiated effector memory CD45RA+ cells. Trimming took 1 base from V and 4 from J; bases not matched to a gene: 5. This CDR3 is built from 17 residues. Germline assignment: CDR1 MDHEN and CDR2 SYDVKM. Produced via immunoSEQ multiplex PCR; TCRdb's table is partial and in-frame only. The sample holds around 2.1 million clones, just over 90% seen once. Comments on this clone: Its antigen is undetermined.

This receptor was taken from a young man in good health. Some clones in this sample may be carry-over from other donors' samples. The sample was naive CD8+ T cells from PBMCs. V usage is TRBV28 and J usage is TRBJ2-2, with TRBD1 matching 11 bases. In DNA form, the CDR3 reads TGTGCCAGCAGTTTATTAAGGGACAGGGGGGGCACCGGGGAGCTGTTTTTT. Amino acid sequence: CASSLLRDRGGTGELFF.